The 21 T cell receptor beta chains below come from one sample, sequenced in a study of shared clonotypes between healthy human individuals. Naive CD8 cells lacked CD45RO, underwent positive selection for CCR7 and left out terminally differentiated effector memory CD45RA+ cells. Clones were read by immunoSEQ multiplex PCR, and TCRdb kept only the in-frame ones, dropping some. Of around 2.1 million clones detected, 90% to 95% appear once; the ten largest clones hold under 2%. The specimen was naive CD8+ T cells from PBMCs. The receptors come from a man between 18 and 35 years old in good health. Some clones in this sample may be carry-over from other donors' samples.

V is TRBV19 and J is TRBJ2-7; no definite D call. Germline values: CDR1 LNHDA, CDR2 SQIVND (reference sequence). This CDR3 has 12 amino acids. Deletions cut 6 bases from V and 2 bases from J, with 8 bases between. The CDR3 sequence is CASSRSPYEQYF. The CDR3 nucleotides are TGTGCCAGTAGCAGGAGTCCCTACGAGCAGTACTTC.

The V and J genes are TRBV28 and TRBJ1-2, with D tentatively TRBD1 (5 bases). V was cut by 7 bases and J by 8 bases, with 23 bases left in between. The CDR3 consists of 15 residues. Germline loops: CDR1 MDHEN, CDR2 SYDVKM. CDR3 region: CASTLQYGDQWGYTF. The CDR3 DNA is TGTGCCAGCACTCTCCAGTACGGGGACCAGTGGGGCTACACCTTC.

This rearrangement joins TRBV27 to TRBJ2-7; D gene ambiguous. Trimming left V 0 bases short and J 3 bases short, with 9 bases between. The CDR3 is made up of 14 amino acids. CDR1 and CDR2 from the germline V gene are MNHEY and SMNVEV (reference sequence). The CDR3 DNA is TGTGCCAGCAGTTTATCGGTCAGTTTCTACGAGCAGTACTTC. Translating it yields CASSLSVSFYEQYF.

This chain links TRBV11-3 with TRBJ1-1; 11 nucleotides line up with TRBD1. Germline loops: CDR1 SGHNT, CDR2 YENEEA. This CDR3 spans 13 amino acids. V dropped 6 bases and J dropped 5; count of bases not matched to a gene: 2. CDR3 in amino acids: CASSRDRGTEAFF. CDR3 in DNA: TGTGCCAGCAGTAGGGACAGGGGGACTGAAGCTTTCTTT.

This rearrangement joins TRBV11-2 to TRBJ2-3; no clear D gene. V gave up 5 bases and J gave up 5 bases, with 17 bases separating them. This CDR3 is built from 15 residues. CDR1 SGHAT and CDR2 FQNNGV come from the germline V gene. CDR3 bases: TGTGCCAGCAGCGCTGAACTCCGATACAAAGATACGCAGTATTTT. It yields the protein CASSAELRYKDTQYF.

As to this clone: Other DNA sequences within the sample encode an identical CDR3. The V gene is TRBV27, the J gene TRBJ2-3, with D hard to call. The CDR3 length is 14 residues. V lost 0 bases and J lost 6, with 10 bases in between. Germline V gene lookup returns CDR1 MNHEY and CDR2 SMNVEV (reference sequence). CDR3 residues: CASSLSGRADTQYF. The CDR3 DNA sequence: TGTGCCAGCAGTTTATCAGGTCGGGCGGATACGCAGTATTTT.

CDR3 in DNA: TGTGCCAGCAGTTTTGTGAGGGGTTATCAGCCCCAGCATTTT. Amino acids: CASSFVRGYQPQHF. The chain links TRBV27 to TRBJ1-5, with D perhaps TRBD1 (5 bases). This CDR3 is built from 14 residues. V lost 3 bases, J lost 5 bases, and 11 bases lay in between. The germline V gene encodes CDR1 MNHEY and CDR2 SMNVEV (reference sequence).

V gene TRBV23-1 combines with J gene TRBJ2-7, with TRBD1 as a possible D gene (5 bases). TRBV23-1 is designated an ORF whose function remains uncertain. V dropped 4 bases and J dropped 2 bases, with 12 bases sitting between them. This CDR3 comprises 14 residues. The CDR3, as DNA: TGCGCCAGCAGTCTCTTCTGGGGCCCCTACGAGCAGTACTTC. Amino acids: CASSLFWGPYEQYF.

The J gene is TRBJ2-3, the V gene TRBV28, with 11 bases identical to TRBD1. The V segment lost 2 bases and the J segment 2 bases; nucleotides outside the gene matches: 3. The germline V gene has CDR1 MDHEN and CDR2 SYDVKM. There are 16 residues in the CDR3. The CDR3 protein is CASSLGTGGITDTQYF. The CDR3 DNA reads TGTGCCAGCAGTTTAGGGACAGGGGGTATCACAGATACGCAGTATTTT.

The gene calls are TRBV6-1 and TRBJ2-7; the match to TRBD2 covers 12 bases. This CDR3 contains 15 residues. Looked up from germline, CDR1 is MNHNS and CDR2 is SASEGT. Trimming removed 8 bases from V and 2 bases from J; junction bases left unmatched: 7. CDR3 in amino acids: CASGILAGGTYEQYF. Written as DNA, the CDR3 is TGTGCCAGCGGCATACTAGCGGGAGGTACCTACGAGCAGTACTTC.

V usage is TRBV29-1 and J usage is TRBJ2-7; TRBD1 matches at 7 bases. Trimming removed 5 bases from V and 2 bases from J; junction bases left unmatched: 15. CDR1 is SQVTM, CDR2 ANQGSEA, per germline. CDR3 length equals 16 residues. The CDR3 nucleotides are TGCAGCGTTCGACCCAAAAGACAGGGTCTCCCCTACGAGCAGTACTTC. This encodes CSVRPKRQGLPYEQYF.

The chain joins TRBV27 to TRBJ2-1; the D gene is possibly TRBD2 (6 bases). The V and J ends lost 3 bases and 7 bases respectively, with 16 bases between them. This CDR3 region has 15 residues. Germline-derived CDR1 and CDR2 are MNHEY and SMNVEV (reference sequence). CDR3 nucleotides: TGTGCCAGCAGTTTTCAATTTGGGGGGAGGAATGAGCAGTTCTTC. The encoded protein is CASSFQFGGRNEQFF.

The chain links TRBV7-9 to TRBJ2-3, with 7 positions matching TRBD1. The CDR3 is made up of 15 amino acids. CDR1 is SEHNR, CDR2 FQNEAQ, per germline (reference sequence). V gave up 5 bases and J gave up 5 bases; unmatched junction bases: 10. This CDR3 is CASSAPTGLGDTQYF. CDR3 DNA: TGTGCCAGCAGCGCCCCGACAGGGTTGGGAGATACGCAGTATTTT.

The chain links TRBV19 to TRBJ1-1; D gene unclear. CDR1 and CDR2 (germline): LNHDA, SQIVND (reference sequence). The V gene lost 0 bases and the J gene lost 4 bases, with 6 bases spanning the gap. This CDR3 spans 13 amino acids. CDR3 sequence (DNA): TGTGCCAGTAGTATAGATAGTGGCACTGAAGCTTTCTTT. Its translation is CASSIDSGTEAFF. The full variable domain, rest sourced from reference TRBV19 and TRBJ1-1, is DGGITQSPKYLFRKEGQNVTLSCEQNLNHDAMYWYRQDPGQGLRLIYYSQIVNDFQKGDIAEGYSVSREKKESFPLTVTSAQKNPTAFYLCASSIDSGTEAFFGQGTRLTVV.

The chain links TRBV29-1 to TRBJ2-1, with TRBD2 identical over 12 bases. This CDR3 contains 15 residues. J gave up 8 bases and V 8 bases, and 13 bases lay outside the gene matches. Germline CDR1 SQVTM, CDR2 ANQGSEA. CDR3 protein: CSTIRTSGIRDEQFF. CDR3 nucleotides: TGCAGCACGATTCGGACTAGCGGGATTAGGGATGAGCAGTTCTTC.

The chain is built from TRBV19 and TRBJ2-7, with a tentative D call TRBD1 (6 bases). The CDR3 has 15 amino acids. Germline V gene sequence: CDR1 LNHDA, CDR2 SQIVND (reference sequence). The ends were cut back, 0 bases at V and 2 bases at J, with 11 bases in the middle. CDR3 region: CASSIERGHPYEQYF. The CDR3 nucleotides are TGTGCCAGTAGTATAGAAAGGGGACACCCCTACGAGCAGTACTTC. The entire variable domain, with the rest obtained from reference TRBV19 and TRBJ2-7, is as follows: DGGITQSPKYLFRKEGQNVTLSCEQNLNHDAMYWYRQDPGQGLRLIYYSQIVNDFQKGDIAEGYSVSREKKESFPLTVTSAQKNPTAFYLCASSIERGHPYEQYFGPGTRLTVT.

The CDR3 DNA follows: TGTGCCACCGGGCCCGGGAGCACCTACGAGCAGTACTTC. Its translation is CATGPGSTYEQYF. The gene calls are TRBV7-9 and TRBJ2-7; D is possibly TRBD2 (6 bases). Germline V CDR1 and CDR2: SEHNR, FQNEAQ (reference sequence). The length of the CDR3 is 13 residues. V was clipped by 10 bases and J by 2 bases, with 15 bases between them.

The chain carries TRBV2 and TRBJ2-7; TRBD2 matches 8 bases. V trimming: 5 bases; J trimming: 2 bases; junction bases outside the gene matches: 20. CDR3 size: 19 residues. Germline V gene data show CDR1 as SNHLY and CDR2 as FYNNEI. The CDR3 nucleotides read TGTGCCAGCAGTCCCGGAGGGAGCGGGAGCCGCGTGCTGACCTACGAGCAGTACTTC. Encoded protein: CASSPGGSGSRVLTYEQYF.

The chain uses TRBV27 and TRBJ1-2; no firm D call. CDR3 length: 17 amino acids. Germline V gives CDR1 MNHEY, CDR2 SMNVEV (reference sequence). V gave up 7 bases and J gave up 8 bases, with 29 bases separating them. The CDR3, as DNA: TGTGCCAGCATCTTCCCTCCCCGGGGTAGTGGCGAGAGGGGCTACACCTTC. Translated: CASIFPPRGSGERGYTF.

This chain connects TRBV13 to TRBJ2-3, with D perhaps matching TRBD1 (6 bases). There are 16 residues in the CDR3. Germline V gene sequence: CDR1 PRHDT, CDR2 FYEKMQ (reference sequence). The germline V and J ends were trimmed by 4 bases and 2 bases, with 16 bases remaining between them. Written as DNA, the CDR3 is TGTGCCAGCAGCTCAAGGGACAAAGGGCTCACAGATACGCAGTATTTT. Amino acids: CASSSRDKGLTDTQYF.

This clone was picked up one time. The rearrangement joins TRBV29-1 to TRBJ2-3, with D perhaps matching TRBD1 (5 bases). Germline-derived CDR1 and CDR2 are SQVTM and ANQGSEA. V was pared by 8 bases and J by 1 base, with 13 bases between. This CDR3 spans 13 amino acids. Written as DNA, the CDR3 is TGCAGCATCCCAGGCAGGGGCACAGATACGCAGTATTTT. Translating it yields CSIPGRGTDTQYF.